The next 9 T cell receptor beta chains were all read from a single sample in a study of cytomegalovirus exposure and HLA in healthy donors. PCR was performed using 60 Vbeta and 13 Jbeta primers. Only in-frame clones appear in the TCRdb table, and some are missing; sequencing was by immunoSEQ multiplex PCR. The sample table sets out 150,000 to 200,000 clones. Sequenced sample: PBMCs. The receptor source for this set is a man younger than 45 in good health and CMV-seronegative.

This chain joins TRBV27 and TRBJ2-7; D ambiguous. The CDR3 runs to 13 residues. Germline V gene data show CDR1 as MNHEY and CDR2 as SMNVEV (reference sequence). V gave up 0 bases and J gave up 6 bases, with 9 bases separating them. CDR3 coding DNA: TGTGCCAGCAGTTTATCTCGAGTTGGCGAGCAGTACTTC. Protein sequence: CASSLSRVGEQYF.

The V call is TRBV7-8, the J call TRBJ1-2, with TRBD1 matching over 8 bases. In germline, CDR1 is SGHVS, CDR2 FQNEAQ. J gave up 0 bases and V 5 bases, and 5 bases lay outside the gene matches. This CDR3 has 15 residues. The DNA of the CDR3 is TGTGCCAGCAGCCCCTTGACAGGGGCTAACTATGGCTACACCTTC. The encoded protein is CASSPLTGANYGYTF.

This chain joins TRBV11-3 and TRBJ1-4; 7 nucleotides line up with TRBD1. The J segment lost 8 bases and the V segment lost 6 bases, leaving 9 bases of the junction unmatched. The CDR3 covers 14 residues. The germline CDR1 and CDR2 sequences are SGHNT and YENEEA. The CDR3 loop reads CASSLRQGNEKLFF. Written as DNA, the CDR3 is TGTGCCAGCAGTCTCAGACAGGGTAACGAAAAACTGTTTTTT.

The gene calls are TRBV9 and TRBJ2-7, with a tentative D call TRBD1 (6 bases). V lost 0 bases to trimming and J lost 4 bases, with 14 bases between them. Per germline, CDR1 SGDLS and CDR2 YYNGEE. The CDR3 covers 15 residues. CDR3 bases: TGTGCCAGCAGCGTAGGAGGGGACATACATTACGAGCAGTACTTC. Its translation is CASSVGGDIHYEQYF.

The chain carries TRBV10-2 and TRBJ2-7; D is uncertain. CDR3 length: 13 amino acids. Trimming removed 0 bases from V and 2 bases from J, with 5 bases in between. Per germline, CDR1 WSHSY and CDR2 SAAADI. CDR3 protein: CASSESPPYEQYF. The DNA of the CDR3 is TGCGCCAGCAGTGAGTCTCCTCCCTACGAGCAGTACTTC.

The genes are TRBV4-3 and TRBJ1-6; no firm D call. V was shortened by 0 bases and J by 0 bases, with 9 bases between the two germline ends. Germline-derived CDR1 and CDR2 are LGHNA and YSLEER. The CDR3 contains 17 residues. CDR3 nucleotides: TGCGCCAGCAGCCAAGACAGGCCCAGCTCCTATAATTCACCCCTCCACTTT. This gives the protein CASSQDRPSSYNSPLHF.

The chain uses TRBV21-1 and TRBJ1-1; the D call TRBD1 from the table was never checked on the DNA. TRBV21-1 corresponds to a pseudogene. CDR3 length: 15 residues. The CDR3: CASSKGGQGKTEAFF. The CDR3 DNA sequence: TGTGCCAGCAGCAAGGGAGGACAGGGGAAAACTGAAGCTTTCTTT.

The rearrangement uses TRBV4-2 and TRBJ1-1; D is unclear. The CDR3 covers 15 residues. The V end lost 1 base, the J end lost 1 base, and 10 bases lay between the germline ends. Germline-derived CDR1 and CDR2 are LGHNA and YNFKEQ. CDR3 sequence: CASSQVPRRNTEAFF. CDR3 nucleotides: TGTGCCAGCAGCCAAGTTCCCAGGCGGAACACTGAAGCTTTCTTT.

The DNA of the CDR3 is TGTGCCAGCAGCAACAGAGTAGCGTTAGATACGCAGTATTTT. It specifies CASSNRVALDTQYF. This chain links TRBV7-9 with TRBJ2-3, with D possibly matching TRBD2 (5 bases). CDR3 length: 14 amino acids. Germline-derived CDR1 and CDR2 are SEHNR and FQNEAQ (reference sequence). V gave up 5 bases and J gave up 5 bases, with 14 bases separating them.